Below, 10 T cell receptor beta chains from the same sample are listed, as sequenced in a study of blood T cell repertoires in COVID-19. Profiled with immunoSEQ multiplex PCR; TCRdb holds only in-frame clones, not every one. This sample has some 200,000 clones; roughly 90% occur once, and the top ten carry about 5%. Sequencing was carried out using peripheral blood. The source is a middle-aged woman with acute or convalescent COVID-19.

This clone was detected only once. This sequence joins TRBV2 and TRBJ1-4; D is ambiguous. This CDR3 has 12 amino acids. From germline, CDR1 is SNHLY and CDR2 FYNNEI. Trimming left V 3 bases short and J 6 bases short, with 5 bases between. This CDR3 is CASSETYEKLFF. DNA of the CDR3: TGTGCCAGCAGTGAGACTTATGAAAAACTGTTTTTT.

The DNA for the CDR3 is TGTGCCAGCAGCTCTCGGGACAGGGGGCTTACTGAAGCTTTCTTT. Translating it yields CASSSRDRGLTEAFF. The J gene is TRBJ1-1, the V gene TRBV9; TRBD1 aligns across 12 bases. The germline V gene encodes CDR1 SGDLS and CDR2 YYNGEE. With 4 bases clipped from V and 5 bases from J, the junction kept 6 bases outside the gene matches. The CDR3 covers 15 residues.

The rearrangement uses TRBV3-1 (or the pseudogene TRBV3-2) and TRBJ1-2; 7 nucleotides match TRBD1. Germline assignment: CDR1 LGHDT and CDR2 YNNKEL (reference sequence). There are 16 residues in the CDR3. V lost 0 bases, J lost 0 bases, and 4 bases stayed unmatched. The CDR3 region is CASSQDGTDSNYGYTF. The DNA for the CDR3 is TGTGCCAGCAGCCAAGATGGGACAGATTCTAACTATGGCTACACCTTC.

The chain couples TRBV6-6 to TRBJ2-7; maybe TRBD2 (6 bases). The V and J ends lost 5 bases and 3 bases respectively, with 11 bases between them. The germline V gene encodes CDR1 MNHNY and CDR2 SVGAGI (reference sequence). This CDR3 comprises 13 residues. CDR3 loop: CASSPRDRYEQYV. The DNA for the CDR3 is TGTGCCAGCAGTCCGCGGGACCGCTACGAGCAGTACGTC.

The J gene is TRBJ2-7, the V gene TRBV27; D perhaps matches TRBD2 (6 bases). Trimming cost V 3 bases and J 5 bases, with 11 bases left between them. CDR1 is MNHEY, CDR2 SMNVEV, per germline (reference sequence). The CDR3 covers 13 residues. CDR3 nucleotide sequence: TGTGCCAGCAGTTTTTGGGGGGTCCACGAGCAGTACGTC. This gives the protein CASSFWGVHEQYV.

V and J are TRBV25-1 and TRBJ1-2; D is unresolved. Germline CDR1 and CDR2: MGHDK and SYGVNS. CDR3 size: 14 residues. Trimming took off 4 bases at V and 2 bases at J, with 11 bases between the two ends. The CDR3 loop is CASSALIINYGYTF. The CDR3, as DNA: TGTGCCAGCAGTGCCCTTATAATAAACTATGGCTACACCTTC.

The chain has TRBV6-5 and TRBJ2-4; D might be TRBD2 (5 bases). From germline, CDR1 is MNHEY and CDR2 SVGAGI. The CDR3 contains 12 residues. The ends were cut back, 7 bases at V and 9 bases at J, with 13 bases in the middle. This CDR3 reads CASTNTAGIQYF. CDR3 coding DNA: TGTGCCAGCACCAACACGGCGGGCATTCAGTACTTC.

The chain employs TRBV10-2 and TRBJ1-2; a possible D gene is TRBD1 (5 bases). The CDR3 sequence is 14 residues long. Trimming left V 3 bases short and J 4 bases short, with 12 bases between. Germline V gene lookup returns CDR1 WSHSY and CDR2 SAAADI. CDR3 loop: CASSEPGLAYGYTF. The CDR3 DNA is TGCGCCAGCAGTGAACCGGGACTCGCCTATGGCTACACCTTC.

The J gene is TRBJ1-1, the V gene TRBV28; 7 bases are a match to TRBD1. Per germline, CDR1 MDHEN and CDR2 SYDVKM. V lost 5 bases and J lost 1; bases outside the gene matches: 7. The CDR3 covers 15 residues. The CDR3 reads CASSPRTGENTEAFF. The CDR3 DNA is TGTGCCAGCAGTCCTAGGACAGGAGAGAACACTGAAGCTTTCTTT.

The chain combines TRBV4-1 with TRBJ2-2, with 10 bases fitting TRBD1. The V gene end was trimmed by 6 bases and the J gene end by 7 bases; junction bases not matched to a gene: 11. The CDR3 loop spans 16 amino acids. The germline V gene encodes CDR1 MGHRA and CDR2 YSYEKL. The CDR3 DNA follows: TGCGCCAGCAGGGCCCCGGGACAGGGGAAGCACGGGGAGCTGTTTTTT. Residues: CASRAPGQGKHGELFF.